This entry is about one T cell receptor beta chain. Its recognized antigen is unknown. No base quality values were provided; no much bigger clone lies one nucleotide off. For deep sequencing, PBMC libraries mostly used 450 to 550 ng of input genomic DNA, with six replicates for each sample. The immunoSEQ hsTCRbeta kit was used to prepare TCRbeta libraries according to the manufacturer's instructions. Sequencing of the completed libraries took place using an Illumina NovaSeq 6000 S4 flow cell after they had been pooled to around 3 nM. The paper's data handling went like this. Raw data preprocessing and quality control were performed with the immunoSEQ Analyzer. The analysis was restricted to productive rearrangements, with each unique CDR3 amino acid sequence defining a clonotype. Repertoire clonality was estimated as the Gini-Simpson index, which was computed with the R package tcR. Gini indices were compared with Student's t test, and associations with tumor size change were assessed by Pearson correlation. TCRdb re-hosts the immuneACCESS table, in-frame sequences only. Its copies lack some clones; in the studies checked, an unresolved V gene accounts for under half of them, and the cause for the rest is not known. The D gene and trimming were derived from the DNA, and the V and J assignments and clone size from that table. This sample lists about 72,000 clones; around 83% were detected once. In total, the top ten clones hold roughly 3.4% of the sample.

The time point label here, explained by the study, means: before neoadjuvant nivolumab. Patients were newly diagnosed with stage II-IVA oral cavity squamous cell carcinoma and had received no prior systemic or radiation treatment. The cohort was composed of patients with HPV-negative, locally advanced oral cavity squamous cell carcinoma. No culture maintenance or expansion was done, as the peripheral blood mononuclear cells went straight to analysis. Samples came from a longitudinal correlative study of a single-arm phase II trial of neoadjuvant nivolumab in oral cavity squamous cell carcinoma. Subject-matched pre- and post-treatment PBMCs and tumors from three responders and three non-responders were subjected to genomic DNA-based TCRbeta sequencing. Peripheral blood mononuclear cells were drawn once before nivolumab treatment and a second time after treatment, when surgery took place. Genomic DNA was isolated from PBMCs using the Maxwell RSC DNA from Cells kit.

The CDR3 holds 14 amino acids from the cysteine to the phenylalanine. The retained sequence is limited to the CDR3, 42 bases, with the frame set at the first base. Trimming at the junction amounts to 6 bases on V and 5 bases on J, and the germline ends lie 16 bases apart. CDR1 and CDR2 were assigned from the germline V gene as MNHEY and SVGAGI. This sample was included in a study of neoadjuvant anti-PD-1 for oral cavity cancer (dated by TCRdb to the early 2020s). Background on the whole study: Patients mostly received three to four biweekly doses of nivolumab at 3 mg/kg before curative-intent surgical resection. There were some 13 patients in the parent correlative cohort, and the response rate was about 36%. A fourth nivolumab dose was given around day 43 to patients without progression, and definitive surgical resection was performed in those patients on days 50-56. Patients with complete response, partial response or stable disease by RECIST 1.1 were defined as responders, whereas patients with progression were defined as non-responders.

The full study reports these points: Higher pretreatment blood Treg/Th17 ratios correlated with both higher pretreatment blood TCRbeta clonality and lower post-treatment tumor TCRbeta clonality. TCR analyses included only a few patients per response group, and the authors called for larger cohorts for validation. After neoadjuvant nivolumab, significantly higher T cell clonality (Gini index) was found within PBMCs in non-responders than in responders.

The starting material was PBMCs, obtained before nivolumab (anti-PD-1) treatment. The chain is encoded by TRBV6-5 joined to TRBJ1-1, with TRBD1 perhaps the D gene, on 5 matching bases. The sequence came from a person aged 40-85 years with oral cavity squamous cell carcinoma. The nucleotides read TGTGCCAGCAGCCGAAGGGACTCTCGGACTGAAGCTTTCTTT. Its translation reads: CASSRRDSRTEAFF.